A selection of T cell receptor beta chains follows, all from one sample in a study of cytotoxic CD8 clonotypes in ibrutinib-treated CLL. TCRdb's table, derived via immunoSEQ multiplex PCR, lists solely in-frame clones and lacks some. The sample yields about 140,000 clones, 65% to 85% seen once. The sample consisted of PBMCs, taken after 36 months of ibrutinib treatment. Receptors were obtained from a human donor with chronic lymphocytic leukemia. Each CDR3 is given with its conserved first and last residue. Each record gives: CDR3 DNA, CDR3 protein, J gene, D gene, clone size, V gene. D genes are given only for firm matches. Where a row states a size, it is once, few, many or the class of an expanded clone; other rows omit it.

cdr3_nt: TGTGCCAGCAGCTTCCGGCCGGCTTACGATGGCTACACCTTC; cdr3_aa: CASSFRPAYDGYTF; j_call: TRBJ1-2; d_call: -; clone_size: -; v_call: TRBV5-4
cdr3_nt: TGCGCCAGCAGCTTGGCCCTGGGACTAGGCACAGATACGCAGTATTTT; cdr3_aa: CASSLALGLGTDTQYF; j_call: TRBJ2-3; d_call: TRBD2; clone_size: few; v_call: TRBV5-1
cdr3_nt: TGCGCCAGCAGCCACCCAGGGGGCCTCTCCTACAATGAGCAGTTCTTC; cdr3_aa: CASSHPGGLSYNEQFF; j_call: TRBJ2-1; d_call: TRBD1; clone_size: -; v_call: TRBV4-1
cdr3_nt: TGTGCCAGCAGCCAGGCTCGCGGACAGCAAGAGACCCAGTACTTC; cdr3_aa: CASSQARGQQETQYF; j_call: TRBJ2-5; d_call: -; clone_size: -; v_call: TRBV4-2
cdr3_nt: TGTGCCAGCAAAAGTCCAGGGACTAGCGGGAGCTACGAGCAGTACTTC; cdr3_aa: CASKSPGTSGSYEQYF; j_call: TRBJ2-7; d_call: TRBD2; clone_size: -; v_call: TRBV28
cdr3_nt: TGTGCCAGCAGTCCCTGGCGGGGGGGCCTAGATACGCAGTATTTT; cdr3_aa: CASSPWRGGLDTQYF; j_call: TRBJ2-3; d_call: TRBD2; clone_size: -; v_call: TRBV11-2
cdr3_nt: TGTGCCAGCAGCCCCGCGGCAACTAATGAAAAACTGTTTTTT; cdr3_aa: CASSPAATNEKLFF; j_call: TRBJ1-4; d_call: -; clone_size: few; v_call: TRBV9
cdr3_nt: TGTGCCAGCCAAGGTCGGGCCTCCTACAATGAGCAGTTCTTC; cdr3_aa: CASQGRASYNEQFF; j_call: TRBJ2-1; d_call: -; clone_size: -; v_call: TRBV5-6
cdr3_nt: TGTGCCAGCTCACCAGGAACAGTTCAAGAGACCCAGTACTTC; cdr3_aa: CASSPGTVQETQYF; j_call: TRBJ2-5; d_call: -; clone_size: -; v_call: TRBV18
cdr3_nt: TGTGCCAGCTCACCACCCTACAGCCAGAAAGGTTATGGCTACACCTTC; cdr3_aa: CASSPPYSQKGYGYTF; j_call: TRBJ1-2; d_call: -; clone_size: once; v_call: TRBV18
cdr3_nt: TGTGCCAGCAGCGACTTGGGAGGGCTCGAGACCCAGTACTTC; cdr3_aa: CASSDLGGLETQYF; j_call: TRBJ2-5; d_call: TRBD2; clone_size: few; v_call: TRBV9
cdr3_nt: TGTGCCAGCAGGGCGGGACTGTTCCCAAATTACGAGCAGTACTTC; cdr3_aa: CASRAGLFPNYEQYF; j_call: TRBJ2-7; d_call: -; clone_size: -; v_call: TRBV5-6
cdr3_nt: TGTGCCAGCAGCTTAAGGGGGACGGACACTGAAGCTTTCTTT; cdr3_aa: CASSLRGTDTEAFF; j_call: TRBJ1-1; d_call: -; clone_size: -; v_call: TRBV7-9
cdr3_nt: TGTGCCTGGAACCCGGGACAGGGGAAGACACCCCTCCACTTT; cdr3_aa: CAWNPGQGKTPLHF; j_call: TRBJ1-6; d_call: TRBD1; clone_size: -; v_call: TRBV30
cdr3_nt: TGTGCCTGGAGTGCGGGACAGGGGTACAGACAGCAGTACTTC; cdr3_aa: CAWSAGQGYRQQYF; j_call: TRBJ2-7; d_call: TRBD1; clone_size: -; v_call: TRBV30
cdr3_nt: TGTGCCACCAGGAACAGGGGGGCCTACGAGCAGTACTTC; cdr3_aa: CATRNRGAYEQYF; j_call: TRBJ2-7; d_call: TRBD1; clone_size: -; v_call: TRBV15
cdr3_nt: TGTGCCAGCAGCTTAGAGGGGTCAGGAGCTTTCTTT; cdr3_aa: CASSLEGSGAFF; j_call: TRBJ1-1; d_call: -; clone_size: -; v_call: TRBV7-9
cdr3_nt: TGTGCCAGCAGACCCACAGGGGGGAACACTGAAGCTTTCTTT; cdr3_aa: CASRPTGGNTEAFF; j_call: TRBJ1-1; d_call: TRBD1; clone_size: -; v_call: TRBV28
cdr3_nt: TGCGCCAGCAGCCAAGTTCAGCGGGAGAACGAGCAGTACTTC; cdr3_aa: CASSQVQRENEQYF; j_call: TRBJ2-7; d_call: TRBD2; clone_size: -; v_call: TRBV4-1
cdr3_nt: TGTGCCAGCTCACAGACAGGGGGCAGGACTGGTGAGCAGTACTTC; cdr3_aa: CASSQTGGRTGEQYF; j_call: TRBJ2-7; d_call: TRBD1; clone_size: once; v_call: TRBV18
cdr3_nt: TGTGCCAGCAGCAAAGTCCAGCGGGACAGGGATCCACAGTACGAGCAGTACTTC; cdr3_aa: CASSKVQRDRDPQYEQYF; j_call: TRBJ2-7; d_call: -; clone_size: -; v_call: TRBV21-1
cdr3_nt: TGTGCCAGCGGGGGTGGGACAGTGGGGGAGACCCAGTACTTC; cdr3_aa: CASGGGTVGETQYF; j_call: TRBJ2-5; d_call: TRBD1; clone_size: -; v_call: TRBV9
cdr3_nt: TGCGCCAGCAGCTTGGTGGCGGGGAACTATGGCTACACCTTC; cdr3_aa: CASSLVAGNYGYTF; j_call: TRBJ1-2; d_call: -; clone_size: -; v_call: TRBV5-1
cdr3_nt: TGTGCCAGCAGCTCGACCAGGGCTGGGAATGAGCAGTTCTTC; cdr3_aa: CASSSTRAGNEQFF; j_call: TRBJ2-1; d_call: -; clone_size: -; v_call: TRBV11-2
cdr3_nt: TGTGCCAGCAGTGAAGCTGGGTACGAGCAGTACTTC; cdr3_aa: CASSEAGYEQYF; j_call: TRBJ2-7; d_call: -; clone_size: few; v_call: TRBV6-1
cdr3_nt: TGTGCCTGGAGTCCAGGGGACTTCTATGGCTACACCTTC; cdr3_aa: CAWSPGDFYGYTF; j_call: TRBJ1-2; d_call: -; clone_size: -; v_call: TRBV30
cdr3_nt: TGTGCCAGTAGGGACAGGGGTAATCAGCCCCAGCATTTT; cdr3_aa: CASRDRGNQPQHF; j_call: TRBJ1-5; d_call: TRBD1; clone_size: few; v_call: TRBV19
cdr3_nt: TGCGCCAGCAGCCAAAGACAGGGGTACACTGAAGCTTTCTTT; cdr3_aa: CASSQRQGYTEAFF; j_call: TRBJ1-1; d_call: TRBD1; clone_size: -; v_call: TRBV4-1
cdr3_nt: TGTGCCAGCAGTTACTTGTATACAGGGGAGGACGAGCAGTACTTC; cdr3_aa: CASSYLYTGEDEQYF; j_call: TRBJ2-7; d_call: -; clone_size: -; v_call: TRBV6-5
cdr3_nt: TGTGCCATCAGGCCTGGAACCGGGACTACCTCCCACAATGAGCAGTTCTTC; cdr3_aa: CAIRPGTGTTSHNEQFF; j_call: TRBJ2-1; d_call: TRBD2; clone_size: -; v_call: TRBV10-3
cdr3_nt: TGTGCCAGCCTGGAAGGGCGAAGTACTGAAGCTTTCTTT; cdr3_aa: CASLEGRSTEAFF; j_call: TRBJ1-1; d_call: -; clone_size: -; v_call: TRBV28
cdr3_nt: TGCGCCAGCAGCCAATCACCGGGACAGGGCGGCTACACCTTC; cdr3_aa: CASSQSPGQGGYTF; j_call: TRBJ1-2; d_call: TRBD1; clone_size: -; v_call: TRBV4-1
cdr3_nt: TGTGCCAGTCAACAGATCTCTAGCACAGATACGCAGTATTTT; cdr3_aa: CASQQISSTDTQYF; j_call: TRBJ2-3; d_call: -; clone_size: -; v_call: TRBV30
cdr3_nt: TGTGCCAGCAGCCAAGGCAGGGGAGTCTTTGGCTACACCTTC; cdr3_aa: CASSQGRGVFGYTF; j_call: TRBJ1-2; d_call: -; clone_size: -; v_call: TRBV14
cdr3_nt: TGTGCCAGCTCACCAATGGTAGCGGGAGGGCCTTGGGAGCAGTACTTC; cdr3_aa: CASSPMVAGGPWEQYF; j_call: TRBJ2-7; d_call: TRBD2; clone_size: -; v_call: TRBV18
cdr3_nt: TGCGCCAGCAGCCAAGATCAATCAGGGTGGGGGACAGATACGCAGTATTTT; cdr3_aa: CASSQDQSGWGTDTQYF; j_call: TRBJ2-3; d_call: -; clone_size: -; v_call: TRBV4-1
cdr3_nt: TGCGCCAGCACCAGACAGGGATGGAATGAGCAGTTCTTC; cdr3_aa: CASTRQGWNEQFF; j_call: TRBJ2-1; d_call: TRBD1; clone_size: -; v_call: TRBV10-1
cdr3_nt: TGTGCCACCAGCAGTGGCAGGGTTGAGCAGTTCTTC; cdr3_aa: CATSSGRVEQFF; j_call: TRBJ2-1; d_call: -; clone_size: -; v_call: TRBV15
cdr3_nt: TGTGCCAGCAGTCCCCCTGCGGCCGGGGAGCTGTTTTTT; cdr3_aa: CASSPPAAGELFF; j_call: TRBJ2-2; d_call: -; clone_size: once; v_call: TRBV5-4
cdr3_nt: TGTGCCAGCAGCTTAGTAAGGCAGGTTTCCAAGGAAGCTTTCTTT; cdr3_aa: CASSLVRQVSKEAFF; j_call: TRBJ1-1; d_call: -; clone_size: -; v_call: TRBV11-2
cdr3_nt: TGTGCCTGGTCACCGGGACAGGGTACCCCCAGGTTC; cdr3_aa: CAWSPGQGTPRF; j_call: TRBJ1-3; d_call: TRBD1; clone_size: -; v_call: TRBV30
cdr3_nt: TGTGCCAGCAGTTATACAGGGGGCTCCTATGGCTACACCTTC; cdr3_aa: CASSYTGGSYGYTF; j_call: TRBJ1-2; d_call: TRBD1; clone_size: -; v_call: TRBV6-1
cdr3_nt: TGTGCCAGCAGGAGGGGACTAGCGGGGAACAATGAGCAGTTCTTC; cdr3_aa: CASRRGLAGNNEQFF; j_call: TRBJ2-1; d_call: TRBD2; clone_size: -; v_call: TRBV6-1
cdr3_nt: TGTGCCAGCTCACCACCTAACGGACTGTACACCGGGGAGCTGTTTTTT; cdr3_aa: CASSPPNGLYTGELFF; j_call: TRBJ2-2; d_call: -; clone_size: -; v_call: TRBV18
cdr3_nt: TGTGCCAGCAGCTTACGGACAGGGGGCTTTGAAAAACTGTTTTTT; cdr3_aa: CASSLRTGGFEKLFF; j_call: TRBJ1-4; d_call: TRBD1; clone_size: -; v_call: TRBV13
cdr3_nt: TGCGCCAGCAGCACAGCCCCCGGGGGGGACACTGAAGCTTTCTTT; cdr3_aa: CASSTAPGGDTEAFF; j_call: TRBJ1-1; d_call: -; clone_size: -; v_call: TRBV5-1
cdr3_nt: TGTGCCAGCAGACTTGCTAGCGGGAGGGCCTACGAGCAGTACTTC; cdr3_aa: CASRLASGRAYEQYF; j_call: TRBJ2-7; d_call: TRBD2; clone_size: -; v_call: TRBV6-5
cdr3_nt: TGTGCCAGCAGCCAAGTTCGAGGGGGTGTTTCTGGCTACACCTTC; cdr3_aa: CASSQVRGGVSGYTF; j_call: TRBJ1-2; d_call: -; clone_size: -; v_call: TRBV4-2
cdr3_nt: TGTGCCAGTAGTATTGCTAATCCGGGAAACACCATATATTTT; cdr3_aa: CASSIANPGNTIYF; j_call: TRBJ1-3; d_call: -; clone_size: -; v_call: TRBV19
cdr3_nt: TGTGCCAGCAGCGTTCTGGGGTTTGGAAACACCATATATTTT; cdr3_aa: CASSVLGFGNTIYF; j_call: TRBJ1-3; d_call: -; clone_size: -; v_call: TRBV9
cdr3_nt: TGCGCCAGCAGCTGCCTGACACTGTTGGGAAACACCATATATTTT; cdr3_aa: CASSCLTLLGNTIYF; j_call: TRBJ1-3; d_call: -; clone_size: -; v_call: TRBV5-1
cdr3_nt: TGTGCCAGTAGTGTCGGTGCAGGTGAAAAACTGTTTTTT; cdr3_aa: CASSVGAGEKLFF; j_call: TRBJ1-4; d_call: -; clone_size: once; v_call: TRBV19
cdr3_nt: TGTGCCAGCAGCTCCGCCGGGTATGAAGCTTTCTTT; cdr3_aa: CASSSAGYEAFF; j_call: TRBJ1-1; d_call: -; clone_size: -; v_call: TRBV5-5